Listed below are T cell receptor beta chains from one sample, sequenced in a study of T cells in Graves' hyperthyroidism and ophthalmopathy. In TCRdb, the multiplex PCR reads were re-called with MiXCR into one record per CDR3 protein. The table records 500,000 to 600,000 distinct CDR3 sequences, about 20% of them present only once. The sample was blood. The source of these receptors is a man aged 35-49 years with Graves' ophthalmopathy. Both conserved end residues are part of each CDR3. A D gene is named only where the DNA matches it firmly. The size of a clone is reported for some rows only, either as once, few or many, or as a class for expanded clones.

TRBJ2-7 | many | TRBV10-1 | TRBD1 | CASRAPRQGEDSYEQYF | TGCGCCAGTCGGGCACCAAGACAGGGGGAAGACTCCTACGAGCAGTACTTC
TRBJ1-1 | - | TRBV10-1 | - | CASPVLDRLLTNTEAFF | TGCGCCAGCCCAGTCTTAGACCGACTCCTCACGAACACTGAAGCTTTCTTT
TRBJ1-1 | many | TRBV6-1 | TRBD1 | CASSPKPGQGIWNTEAFF | TGTGCCAGCAGTCCTAAACCGGGACAGGGGATTTGGAACACTGAAGCTTTCTTT
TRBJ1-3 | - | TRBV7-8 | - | CASSSFFKSEGSGNTIYF | TGTGCCAGCAGCTCGTTTTTTAAATCCGAGGGATCTGGAAACACCATATATTTT
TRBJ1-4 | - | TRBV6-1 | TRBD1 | CASTRQGASEKLFF | TGTGCCAGCACCCGTCAGGGGGCAAGCGAAAAACTGTTTTTT
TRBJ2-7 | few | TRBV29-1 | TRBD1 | CSVDEDRGYEQYF | TGCAGCGTTGATGAGGACAGGGGTTACGAGCAGTACTTC
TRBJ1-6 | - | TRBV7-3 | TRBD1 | CASSLKTWDRGGSYNSPLHF | TGTGCCAGCAGCTTAAAAACCTGGGACAGGGGGGGGTCCTATAATTCACCCCTCCACTTT
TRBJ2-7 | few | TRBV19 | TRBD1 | CASSRSRDRGSSYEQYF | TGTGCCAGTAGTCGTTCCAGGGACAGGGGGAGCTCCTACGAGCAGTACTTC
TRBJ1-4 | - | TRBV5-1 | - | CASRVLGRAESETPEKLFF | TGCGCCAGCAGGGTTTTGGGCAGGGCCGAATCCGAAACACCCGAAAAACTGTTTTTT
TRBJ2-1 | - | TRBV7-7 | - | CASRPASYNEQFF | TGTGCTAGCCGCCCGGCCTCCTACAATGAGCAGTTCTTC
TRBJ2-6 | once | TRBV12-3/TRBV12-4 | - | CASSLGLPITRYWANVLTF | TGTGCCAGCAGTTTAGGGCTTCCCATAACACGCTACTGGGCCAACGTCCTGACTTTC
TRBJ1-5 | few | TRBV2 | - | CASSRDRQSQPQHF | TGTGCCAGCAGTCGTGACCGGCAGAGTCAGCCCCAGCATTTT
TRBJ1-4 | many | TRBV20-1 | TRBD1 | CSARRRQGSNEKLFF | TGCAGTGCTAGACGCAGACAGGGCAGTAATGAAAAACTGTTTTTT
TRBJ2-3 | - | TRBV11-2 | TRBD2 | CASGYPPTGTSGVTDTQYF | TGTGCCAGCGGATACCCCCCTACCGGGACTAGCGGGGTAACAGATACGCAGTATTTT
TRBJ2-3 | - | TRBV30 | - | CASWTTPTDTQYF | TGTGCCTCGTGGACAACTCCTACGGATACGCAGTATTTT
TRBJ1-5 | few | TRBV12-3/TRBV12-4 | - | CASSLWGPDQPQHF | TGTGCCAGCAGTTTATGGGGTCCGGATCAGCCCCAGCATTTT
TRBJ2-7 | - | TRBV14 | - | CASGRLDSYEQYF | TGTGCCTCAGGGCGCCTGGACTCCTACGAGCAGTACTTC
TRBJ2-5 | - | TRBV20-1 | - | CSARGLKQETQYF | TGCAGTGCTAGAGGGTTAAAACAAGAGACCCAGTACTTC
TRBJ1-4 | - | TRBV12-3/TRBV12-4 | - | CASSIGTTNEKLFF | TGTGCCAGCAGCATCGGGACAACCAATGAAAAACTGTTTTTT
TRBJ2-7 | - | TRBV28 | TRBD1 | CASSALRDRGLYEQYF | TGTGCCAGCAGTGCCCTCCGGGACAGGGGGCTATACGAGCAGTACTTC
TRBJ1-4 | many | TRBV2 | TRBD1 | CASSQNRGTNEKLFF | TGTGCCAGCAGTCAAAACAGGGGAACTAATGAAAAACTGTTTTTT
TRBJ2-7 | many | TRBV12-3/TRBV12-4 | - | CASRAAPPSSSYEQYF | TGTGCCAGCAGAGCGGCCCCACCGTCCTCTAGCTACGAGCAGTACTTC
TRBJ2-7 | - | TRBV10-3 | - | CAIRGQTTEQYF | TGTGCCATCAGGGGACAAACAACAGAGCAGTACTTC
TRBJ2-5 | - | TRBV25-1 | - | CASSESVVGETQYF | TGTGCCAGCAGTGAATCGGTCGTCGGAGAGACCCAGTACTTC
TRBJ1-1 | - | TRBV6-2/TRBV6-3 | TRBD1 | CASSSPVGTGVGWTEAFF | TGTGCCAGCAGCAGCCCGGTTGGGACAGGGGTAGGGTGGACTGAAGCTTTCTTT
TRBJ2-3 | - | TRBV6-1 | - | CASKSRNTDTQYF | TGTGCCAGCAAGTCTCGTAACACAGATACGCAGTATTTT
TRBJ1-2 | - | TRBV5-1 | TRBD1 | CASSLTGARIANYGYTF | TGCGCCAGCAGCTTGACAGGGGCGAGGATAGCTAACTATGGCTACACCTTC
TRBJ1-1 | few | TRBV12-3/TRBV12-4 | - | CATRITGVNTGAFF | TGTGCCACCCGAATAACCGGGGTGAACACTGGAGCTTTCTTT
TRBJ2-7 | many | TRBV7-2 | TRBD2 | CASSRGTSSYEQYF | TGTGCCAGCAGCCGGGGGACTAGCTCCTACGAGCAGTACTTC
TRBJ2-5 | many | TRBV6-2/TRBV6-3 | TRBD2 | CASSIRGTTQETQYF | TGTGCCAGCAGTATTAGAGGGACTACACAAGAGACCCAGTACTTC
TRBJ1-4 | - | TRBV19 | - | CASNRRTASEKLFF | TGTGCCAGTAACCGAAGGACGGCCTCTGAAAAACTGTTTTTT
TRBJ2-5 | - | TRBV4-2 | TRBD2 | CASSQDSVLAGGVETQYF | TGTGCCAGCAGCCAAGATAGTGTGCTAGCGGGGGGTGTAGAGACCCAGTACTTC
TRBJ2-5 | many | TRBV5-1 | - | CASSFSRGETQYF | TGCGCCAGCAGCTTTAGTCGGGGAGAGACCCAGTACTTC
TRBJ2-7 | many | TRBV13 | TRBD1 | CASSSGPGTGFEQYF | TGTGCCAGCAGCTCCGGTCCCGGGACAGGGTTCGAGCAGTACTTC
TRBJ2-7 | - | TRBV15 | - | CATSRTSGRLRSYEQYF | TGTGCCACCAGCAGGACAAGTGGGAGGTTGAGGAGCTACGAGCAGTACTTC
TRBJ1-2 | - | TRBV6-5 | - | CASSYSIATVWVGGYTF | TGTGCCAGCAGTTACTCGATAGCGACAGTGTGGGTAGGGGGCTACACCTTC
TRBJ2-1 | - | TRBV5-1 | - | CASSLGDKYNEQFF | TGCGCCAGCAGCTTGGGGGACAAATACAATGAGCAGTTCTTC
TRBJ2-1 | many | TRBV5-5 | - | CASSLVHFLGGYNEQFF | TGTGCCAGCAGCTTGGTACACTTCCTAGGGGGCTACAATGAGCAGTTCTTC